The 25 T cell receptor beta chains given below trace back to one sample, sequenced in a study of T-cell memory formation after mild COVID-19. TCRdb re-called the 5' RACE reads with MiXCR, one entry per CDR3 protein. The table has hundreds of thousands of distinct CDR3 sequences, approximately 18% seen once; the top ten hold approximately 12%. The sequencing sample was made of PBMCs or a T cell subset sorted from them (not recorded which). These receptors were collected from an adult woman who had mild COVID-19 (a few samples of this study predate the infection). Cell type and time point are not known.

The rearrangement links TRBV18 to TRBJ1-5; D unclear. The CDR3 sequence is 13 residues long. Germline CDR1 KGHSH, CDR2 LQKENI. The V end was cut by 2 bases, the J end by 3 bases, with 5 bases between. Here the CDR3 DNA reads TGTGCCAGCTCACCAGGAAACAATCAGCCCCAGCATTTT. Amino acid sequence: CASSPGNNQPQHF.

The J gene is TRBJ2-2, the V gene TRBV4-1; 8 bases line up with TRBD2. Germline-derived CDR1 and CDR2 are MGHRA and YSYEKL. The CDR3 spans 18 residues. V lost 4 bases and J lost 1; bases outside the gene matches: 11. In nucleotides, the CDR3 is TGCGCCAGCAGCCGGGCACACCGCGGGGGGCGGAACACCGGGGAGCTGTTTTTT. Amino acids: CASSRAHRGGRNTGELFF.

This clonotype was observed a few times. This chain connects TRBV7-3 to TRBJ2-1; 8 positions agree with TRBD2. The V gene's germline CDR1 is SGHTA and CDR2 FQGTGA. The CDR3 length is 14 residues. The V gene end was trimmed by 5 bases and the J gene end by 8 bases; junction bases not matched to a gene: 8. The CDR3 DNA follows: TGTGCCAGCAGCCTCCTTGGAGCGGGAGATGAGCAGTTCTTC. It is translated as CASSLLGAGDEQFF.

This chain uses TRBV10-3 with TRBJ2-5, with TRBD2 matching 7 bases. V lost 2 bases, J lost 5 bases, and 8 bases stayed unmatched. The germline V gene encodes CDR1 ENHRY and CDR2 SYGVKD. The CDR3 loop spans 15 amino acids. CDR3 sequence: CAISELQGAGETQYF. The CDR3 DNA reads as TGTGCCATCAGTGAGCTTCAGGGAGCGGGGGAGACCCAGTACTTC.

In its sample, this clonotype was seen a few times. V and J are TRBV12-3 or TRBV12-4 and TRBJ2-7; weak D call: TRBD1 (6 bases). This CDR3 has 13 amino acids. The ends were cut back, 2 bases at V and 5 bases at J, with 10 bases in the middle. This CDR3 reads CASSLWGQDEQYF. DNA for the CDR3: TGTGCCAGCAGTTTATGGGGGCAGGACGAGCAGTACTTC.

There are a few counts of this clonotype. V is TRBV7-9 and J is TRBJ2-5; possibly TRBD1 for D (6 bases). CDR3 length: 14 amino acids. Trimming removed 5 bases from V and 2 bases from J, with 12 bases in between. CDR1 and CDR2 from the germline V gene are SEHNR and FQNEAQ (reference sequence). The CDR3 coding sequence is TGTGCCAGCAGCGCGAGACAGGAACAAGAGACCCAGTACTTC. Amino acid sequence: CASSARQEQETQYF.

This clonotype turned up a few times. The chain has TRBV4-2 and TRBJ2-5, with 8 positions matching TRBD2. Germline values: CDR1 LGHNA, CDR2 YNFKEQ. CDR3 size: 14 residues. J lost 9 bases, V lost 1 base, and 7 bases had no gene match. The CDR3 coding sequence is TGTGCCAGCAGCCAAGCGGGGGGGGGCGCGGCCCAGTACTTC. It yields the protein CASSQAGGGAAQYF.

This sequence joins TRBV11-3 and TRBJ2-3; D tentatively fits TRBD1 or TRBD2 (5 bases each). The ends were cut back, 2 bases at V and 0 bases at J, with 12 bases in the middle. In germline, CDR1 is SGHNT, CDR2 YENEEA. This CDR3 is 16 amino acids long. CDR3 in amino acids: CASSLMTAASTDTQYF. The DNA of the CDR3 is TGTGCCAGCAGCTTAATGACAGCGGCTAGCACAGATACGCAGTATTTT.

The V and J genes are TRBV3-1 and TRBJ2-4; a weak D match, TRBD2 (6 bases). The CDR3 runs to 12 residues. Germline V lookup: CDR1 LGHDT, CDR2 YNNKEL (reference sequence). Trimming took 4 bases from V and 6 from J, leaving 7 bases between them. The CDR3 region has the DNA TGTGCCAGCAGCCGTAGCGGAAACATTCAGTACTTC. Its protein is CASSRSGNIQYF.

This clonotype was observed many times. The chain joins TRBV4-3 to TRBJ1-1; D not resolved. Germline V gene data show CDR1 as LGHNA and CDR2 as YSLEER. Trimming removed 6 bases at V and 7 bases at J, with 9 bases between. The CDR3 sequence is 11 residues long. CDR3 region: CASRGESEAFF. CDR3 sequence (DNA): TGCGCCAGCAGGGGAGAAAGTGAAGCTTTCTTT.

To note about this clonotype: The junction differs from germline at one of its ends, possibly a read error. The chain links TRBV20-1 to TRBJ2-2; the match to TRBD2 covers 9 bases. CDR1 DFQATT and CDR2 SNEGSKA come from the germline V gene (reference sequence). This CDR3 comprises 14 residues. CDR3 coding DNA: TGCAGTGCCGTAGCGGGAGCCGGCACCGGGGAGATGTTTTTT. Translated, it gives CSAVAGAGTGEMFF.

The sample holds a few counts of this clonotype. This chain joins TRBV15 and TRBJ2-7; 12 bases agree with TRBD2. The CDR3 is 19 residues long. CDR1 is LNHNV and CDR2 is YYDKDF in the germline V gene (reference sequence). Germline trimming cut 0 bases from V and 7 bases from J; bases unmatched to any gene: 16. The CDR3 DNA reads TGTGCCACCAGCAGAGAATCGGTGCTAGCGGGAGGGTCAACTTATGAGCAGTACTTC. It yields the protein CATSRESVLAGGSTYEQYF.

V is TRBV29-1 and J is TRBJ2-7; D is possibly TRBD1 or TRBD2 (5 bases each). From germline, CDR1 is SQVTM and CDR2 ANQGSEA. CDR3 size: 15 residues. V was pared by 3 bases and J by 2 bases, with 17 bases between. Here the CDR3 reads CSVEVRQGPTYEQYF. In DNA, the CDR3 is TGCAGCGTTGAGGTTCGGCAGGGACCTACCTACGAGCAGTACTTC.

The rearrangement links TRBV7-9 to TRBJ2-7, with TRBD1 matching 7 bases. The germline V gene has CDR1 SEHNR and CDR2 FQNEAQ (reference sequence). V was clipped by 2 bases and J by 4 bases; unmatched bases: 8. This CDR3 region has 15 residues. The CDR3 DNA is TGTGCCAGCAGCTTACCCTACAGGGGTGGGTACGAGCAGTACTTC. Its protein is CASSLPYRGGYEQYF.

This clonotype showed up many times. This chain uses TRBV4-1 with TRBJ1-2; TRBD1 might be the D (5 bases). This CDR3 has 16 residues. V gave up 0 bases and J gave up 0 bases, with 11 bases separating them. Germline V gene lookup returns CDR1 MGHRA and CDR2 YSYEKL. CDR3 sequence: CASSQEVGLSNYGYTF. CDR3 in DNA: TGCGCCAGCAGCCAAGAAGTGGGGCTCTCTAACTATGGCTACACCTTC.

This chain uses TRBV29-1 with TRBJ1-2; D unresolved. Germline V gene lookup returns CDR1 SQVTM and CDR2 ANQGSEA. The CDR3 consists of 15 residues. Trimming cost V 1 base and J 4 bases, with 16 bases left between them. CDR3 region: CSVEGRDVASYGYTF. In nucleotides, the CDR3 is TGCAGCGTTGAAGGTCGCGACGTCGCGAGCTATGGCTACACCTTC.

The chain recombines TRBV7-9 with TRBJ2-1, with 7 bases aligning to TRBD2. The CDR3 spans 13 residues. After removal of 6 bases from V and 6 bases from J, the junction contained 5 bases not matched to a gene. Germline V gene data show CDR1 as SEHNR and CDR2 as FQNEAQ (reference sequence). CDR3 sequence reads: CASRGGVSNEQFF. CDR3 DNA sequence: TGTGCCAGCAGGGGAGGGGTTAGCAATGAGCAGTTCTTC. The full variable domain, with the rest looked up from reference TRBV7-9 and TRBJ2-1, is DTGVSQNPRHKITKRGQNVTFRCDPISEHNRLYWYRQTLGQGPEFLTYFQNEAQLEKSRLLSDRFSAERPKGSFSTLEIQRTEQGDSAMYLCASRGGVSNEQFFGPGTRLTVL.

This clonotype came up a few times. V gene TRBV6-5 combines with J gene TRBJ2-1, with D possibly matching TRBD1 (6 bases). Trimming stripped 6 bases from V and 15 bases from J, with 21 bases between. The CDR3 runs to 13 residues. Germline V gene data show CDR1 as MNHEY and CDR2 as SVGAGI. The CDR3 spells CASRLSVAGAGFF. The DNA of the CDR3 is TGTGCCAGCAGATTATCGGTGGCAGGGGCAGGGTTCTTC.

This clonotype has a handful of counts. The chain links TRBV4-1 to TRBJ2-7; D not certain. Germline CDR1 reads MGHRA; CDR2 reads YSYEKL. The V gene lost 1 base and the J gene lost 0 bases, with 16 bases spanning the gap. The CDR3 is 17 amino acids. CDR3 DNA sequence: TGCGCCAGCAGCCAAGGGAGAAGATCGACTGGCTCCTACGAGCAGTACTTC. Residues: CASSQGRRSTGSYEQYF.

The chain recombines TRBV4-2 with TRBJ2-5; the match to TRBD2 covers 7 bases. The germline V gene has CDR1 LGHNA and CDR2 YNFKEQ. The V gene end was trimmed by 4 bases and the J gene end by 7 bases; junction bases not matched to a gene: 12. CDR3 length: 15 residues. The CDR3, as DNA: TGTGCCAGCAGCCGCTCTAGCGGTGGGGTGCGGACCCAGTACTTC. It encodes CASSRSSGGVRTQYF.

The genes are TRBV5-1 and TRBJ1-2; D not resolved. CDR1 is SGHRS, CDR2 YFSETQ, per germline. V shed 4 bases and J shed 4 bases, with 17 bases lying between them. The CDR3 is made up of 15 amino acids. CDR3 sequence reads: CASSATGVYGYGYTF. Written as DNA, the CDR3 is TGCGCCAGCAGCGCGACCGGGGTTTATGGCTATGGCTACACCTTC.

The chain combines TRBV20-1 with TRBJ2-1; TRBD2 might be the D (6 bases). This CDR3 has 14 amino acids. Deletions cut 2 bases from V and 7 bases from J, with 15 bases between. Germline V lookup: CDR1 DFQATT, CDR2 SNEGSKA (reference sequence). The CDR3 reads CSARMSGPGNEQFF. DNA of the CDR3: TGCAGTGCTAGAATGAGCGGGCCCGGGAATGAGCAGTTCTTC.

This chain connects TRBV5-6 to TRBJ2-5; 9 nucleotides align to TRBD2. CDR3 length: 18 amino acids. V gave up 0 bases and J gave up 5 bases; unmatched junction bases: 14. The germline V gene encodes CDR1 SGHDT and CDR2 YYEEEE. The CDR3 nucleotides read TGTGCCAGCAGCTTGGTTGTGAGTAGCGGGAGTTTTTGGGAGACCCAGTACTTC. Translating it yields CASSLVVSSGSFWETQYF. The full variable domain, rest sourced from reference TRBV5-6 and TRBJ2-5, is DAGVTQSPTHLIKTRGQQVTLRCSPKSGHDTVSWYQQALGQGPQFIFQYYEEEERQRGNFPDRFSGHQFPNYSSELNVNALLLGDSALYLCASSLVVSSGSFWETQYFGPGTRLLVL.

This clonotype has more than one count but fewer than ten. This chain uses TRBV29-1 with TRBJ2-1, with TRBD2 as a possible D gene (5 bases). Germline V lookup: CDR1 SQVTM, CDR2 ANQGSEA. Trimming took off 7 bases at V and 4 bases at J, with 8 bases between the two ends. The CDR3 is made up of 11 amino acids. The CDR3 protein is CSERSYNEQFF. The CDR3 bases are TGCAGCGAGCGGTCATACAATGAGCAGTTCTTC.

The chain uses TRBV5-1 and TRBJ2-6; no clear D gene. This CDR3 is 16 amino acids long. The germline gives CDR1 SGHRS, CDR2 YFSETQ. V shed 0 bases and J shed 0 bases, with 7 bases lying between them. DNA for the CDR3: TGCGCCAGCAGCTTGGACATGGGCTCTGGGGCCAACGTCCTGACTTTC. Protein: CASSLDMGSGANVLTF.